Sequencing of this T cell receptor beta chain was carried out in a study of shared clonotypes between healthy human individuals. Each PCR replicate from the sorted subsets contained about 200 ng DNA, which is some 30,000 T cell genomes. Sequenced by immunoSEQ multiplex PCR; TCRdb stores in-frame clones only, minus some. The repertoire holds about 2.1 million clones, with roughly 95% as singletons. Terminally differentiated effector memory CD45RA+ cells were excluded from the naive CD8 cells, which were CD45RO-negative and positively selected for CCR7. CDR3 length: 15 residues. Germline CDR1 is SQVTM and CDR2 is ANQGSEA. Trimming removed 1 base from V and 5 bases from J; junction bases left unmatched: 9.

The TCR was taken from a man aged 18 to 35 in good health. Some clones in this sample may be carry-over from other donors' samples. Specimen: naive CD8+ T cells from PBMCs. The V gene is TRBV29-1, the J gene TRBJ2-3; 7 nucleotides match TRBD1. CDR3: CSVEGGDSLVDTQYF. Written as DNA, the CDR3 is TGCAGCGTTGAAGGTGGGGACAGCTTGGTAGATACGCAGTATTTT.